In this sample, the clone carrying this T cell receptor (beta chain) turned up a few times. Its antigen is as yet unknown. Known numbers of the T cell clone KT2 were added to PBMC. A single-stranded UMI oligo with SP2 sequence was ligated to cDNA 3' ends. The first PCR ran about 4 cycles with an equimolar RC1.1 and RC1.2 beta primer mix. In TCRdb, the UMI-ligation and nested PCR reads were re-called with MiXCR into one record per CDR3 protein. Of around 44,000 distinct CDR3 sequences listed, about a sixth are singletons. Per the germline V gene, CDR1 is SEHNR and CDR2 is FQNEAQ (reference sequence). V was cut by 3 bases and J by 3 bases, with 26 bases left in between. The CDR3 runs 19 residues. The sample originates from a study of quantifying T cell responses using KT2 cells. Study details: cDNA was made from DNase-treated RNA using alpha and beta constant primers. A predetermined fluorescence threshold ended the second PCR, run as a qPCR.

Findings of the study overall: KT2 sequence counts showed saturation when very many KT2 cells were spiked in. At about one KT2 cell per 100,000 PBMC, KT2 sequences were still detected.

This TCR was sampled from a human donor. V gene TRBV7-9 combines with J gene TRBJ1-1; D is ambiguous. The source material was PBMCs spiked with cells of the T cell clone KT2. This chain's CDR3 is CASSFPRVGRLRSDTEAFF. In DNA form, the CDR3 reads TGTGCCAGCAGCTTCCCACGGGTGGGCAGACTCAGATCTGACACTGAAGCTTTCTTT.